The clone carrying this TCR beta chain was recorded once. Assay: immunoSEQ multiplex PCR; the TCRdb copy retains only in-frame clones and omits some. The sample records about 200,000 clones, roughly 90% being singletons. This entry belongs to a study of blood T cell repertoires in COVID-19. Study details: PBMCs, B-cell-depleted T cells, or T cells provided the cDNA or gDNA that made up the material.

The germline V gene encodes CDR1 MNHEY and CDR2 SVGAGI. Between the trimmed V and J ends, which lost 2 bases and 6 bases, there was a span of 10 bases. The CDR3 is 14 amino acids. The V and J genes are TRBV6-5 and TRBJ2-2; possible D gene TRBD1, 5 bases. The receptor was derived from a man in his fifties or sixties with COVID-19, enrolled during active disease. The sample consisted of peripheral blood. Here the CDR3 DNA reads TGTGCCAGCAGTTACACCACAGGAGCCGGGGAGCTGTTTTTT. Protein product: CASSYTTGAGELFF.